A single sample gave rise to the 5 T cell receptor beta chains below, sequenced in a study of vaccination effects on CD4 cells after COVID-19. TCRdb keeps only in-frame clones here, not all; method: immunoSEQ multiplex PCR. The table records more than 35,000 clones, more than 75% of them present only once. Antigens of these TCRs are unknown. Upon completion of 10 to 11 days in culture, CD4+ T cells were isolated. This material consisted of CD4+ T cells from PBMCs cultured without peptide, taken before COVID-19 vaccination. All receptors derive from a human donor who received a COVID-19 vaccine.

The CDR3 sequence is CASSLERGIFILRQYF. CDR3 in DNA: TGCGCCAGCAGCTTGGAACGGGGCATTTTCATTTTGAGGCAGTATTTT. This chain connects TRBV5-1 to TRBJ2-3, with D perhaps given as TRBD1 or TRBD2 (5 bases each). CDR1 is SGHRS and CDR2 is YFSETQ in the germline V gene. CDR3 length: 16 amino acids. The V gene lost 0 bases and the J gene lost 11 bases, with 22 bases spanning the gap.

The genes are TRBV18 and TRBJ1-5, with D uncertain. Germline CDR1 KGHSH, CDR2 LQKENI. This CDR3 is built from 13 residues. V shed 5 bases and J shed 1 base, with 6 bases lying between them. DNA for the CDR3: TGTGCCAGCTCATCAGACAGCAATCAGCCCCAGCATTTT. Amino acids: CASSSDSNQPQHF.

The V call is TRBV15, the J call TRBJ1-1; D remains unclear. Germline CDR1 and CDR2: LNHNV and YYDKDF (reference sequence). The CDR3 runs 14 residues. The V gene lost 1 base and the J gene lost 6 bases, with 12 bases spanning the gap. CDR3 sequence reads: CATSRVDMLPEAFF. CDR3 sequence (DNA): TGTGCCACCAGCAGAGTCGATATGTTGCCTGAAGCTTTCTTT.

The rearrangement joins TRBV30 to TRBJ1-2; 10 bases align to TRBD1. The CDR3 length is 16 residues. Trimming at V came to 1 base and at J to 6 bases, leaving 11 bases not matched to a gene. Germline loops: CDR1 GTSNPN, CDR2 SVGIG (reference sequence). The CDR3 DNA reads TGTGCCTGGAGTGCTACCGGGACAGGGGAGAGGGATGGCTACACCTTC. This gives the protein CAWSATGTGERDGYTF.

CDR3 sequence: CASSTEGTAMNTEAFF. DNA for the CDR3: TGTGCCAGCAGTACAGAAGGGACAGCTATGAACACTGAAGCTTTCTTT. The chain joins TRBV11-2 to TRBJ1-1, with 7 positions matching TRBD1. There are 16 residues in the CDR3. The ends lost 6 bases at V and 0 bases at J; junction bases unmatched: 10. Germline CDR1 reads SGHAT; CDR2 reads FQNNGV.